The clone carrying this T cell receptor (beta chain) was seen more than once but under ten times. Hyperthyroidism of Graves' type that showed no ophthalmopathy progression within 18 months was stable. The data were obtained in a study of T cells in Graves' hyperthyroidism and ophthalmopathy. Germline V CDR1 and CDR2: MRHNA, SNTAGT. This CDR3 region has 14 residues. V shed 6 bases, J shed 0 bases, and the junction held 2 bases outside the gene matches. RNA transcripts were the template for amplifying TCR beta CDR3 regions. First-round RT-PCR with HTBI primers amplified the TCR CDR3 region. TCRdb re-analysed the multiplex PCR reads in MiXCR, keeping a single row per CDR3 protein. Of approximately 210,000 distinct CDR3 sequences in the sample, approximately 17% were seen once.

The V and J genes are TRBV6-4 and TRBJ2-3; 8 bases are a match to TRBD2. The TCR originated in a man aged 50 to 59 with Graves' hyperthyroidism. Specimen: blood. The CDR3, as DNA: TGTGCCAGCAGCTCGGGAGGGAGCACAGATACGCAGTATTTT. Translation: CASSSGGSTDTQYF.